The rows below give T cell receptor beta chains drawn from one sample of a study of blood T cell repertoires in COVID-19. Produced via immunoSEQ multiplex PCR; TCRdb's table is partial and in-frame only. Found here are 150,000 to 200,000 clones, approximately 90% of them singletons; the top ten hold 2% to 3%. Sequenced input: peripheral blood. The receptor source for this set is a man between 18 and 29 years old with acute or convalescent COVID-19. Each CDR3 is given with its conserved first and last residue. Fields, in order: V gene, D gene, J gene, clone size, CDR3 DNA, CDR3 protein. The D gene is left open where the match is weak. Size is omitted from some rows. Given values are once, few, many or a class for expanded clones.

TRBV10-2	-	TRBJ1-3	-	TGCGCCAGCATGGTACTGGCTGGAAACACCATATATTTT	CASMVLAGNTIYF
TRBV7-8	-	TRBJ1-1	-	TGTGCCAGCAGCTTAGGCGCACGGCGGACTGAAGCTTTCTTT	CASSLGARRTEAFF
TRBV6-5	-	TRBJ1-6	-	TGTGCCAGCAGTTACGCGGGCAAAGACCGATCACCCCTCCACTTT	CASSYAGKDRSPLHF
TRBV5-1	TRBD1	TRBJ2-1	-	TGCGCCAGCACGACAGGGGACTCCTACAATGAGCAGTTCTTC	CASTTGDSYNEQFF
TRBV19	-	TRBJ1-1	-	TGTGCCAGTAGTAGAGGATTGAACACTGAAGCTTTCTTT	CASSRGLNTEAFF
TRBV5-4	-	TRBJ1-1	-	TGTGCCAGCAGCTTGTGGGGCGCCATGAACACTGAAGCTTTCTTT	CASSLWGAMNTEAFF
TRBV14	-	TRBJ1-4	-	TGTGCCAGCAGCCCTAAAATCTTCTCAACTAATGAAAAACTGTTTTTT	CASSPKIFSTNEKLFF
TRBV24-1	-	TRBJ2-1	once	TGTGCCACCAGTGAAACTAGAGGTCCCTCCTACAATGAGCAGTTCTTC	CATSETRGPSYNEQFF
TRBV9	TRBD2	TRBJ2-1	-	TGTGCCAGCAGCGCCACTAGCGGGGGGGGTGTTGAGCAGTTCTTC	CASSATSGGGVEQFF
TRBV7-9	-	TRBJ1-2	-	TGTGCCAGCAGCTTAAACTCTAACTATGGCTACACCTTC	CASSLNSNYGYTF
TRBV3-1/TRBV3-2	-	TRBJ1-1	-	TGTGCCAGCACCGCTGAGGTAGGAAGCCCCGAAGCTTTCTTT	CASTAEVGSPEAFF
TRBV5-1	-	TRBJ1-1	-	TGCGCCAGCAGCGATACAGGGCGGACTGAAGCTTTCTTT	CASSDTGRTEAFF
TRBV20-1	-	TRBJ1-4	-	TGCAGTGCTAGTTCGGGGACTGCGGATGAAAAACTGTTTTTT	CSASSGTADEKLFF
TRBV28	-	TRBJ2-7	-	TGTGCCAGCAATTTACTACCCGGGGGCGAGCAGTACTTC	CASNLLPGGEQYF
TRBV9	TRBD1	TRBJ2-1	-	TGTGCCAGCAGCATCGCCGGGGACAGCTCTCCCTCCTGGAATGAGCAGTTCTTC	CASSIAGDSSPSWNEQFF
TRBV6-5	TRBD1	TRBJ1-1	-	TGTGCCAGCAGTTACGACAGGGGGAACACTGAAGCTTTCTTT	CASSYDRGNTEAFF
TRBV29-1	-	TRBJ2-3	-	TGCAGCCTGGACCAGCGGCTCACAGATACGCAGTATTTT	CSLDQRLTDTQYF
TRBV9	-	TRBJ1-3	-	TGTGCCAGCAGCGTCCACACCGGGACACACGGAAACACCATATATTTT	CASSVHTGTHGNTIYF
TRBV6-5	-	TRBJ2-7	-	TGTGCCAGCAGTTATCCCGGGTCCTACGAGCAGTACTTC	CASSYPGSYEQYF
TRBV10-3	-	TRBJ2-7	-	TGTGCCATCAGTGAAGTAGCCTACGAGCAGTACTTC	CAISEVAYEQYF
TRBV7-9	TRBD1	TRBJ1-1	-	TGTGCCAGCAACTCTGGCGGGACAGAGAACACTGAAGCTTTCTTT	CASNSGGTENTEAFF
TRBV10-2	-	TRBJ1-6	-	TGCGCCAGCAGTGACGGGGTTTCCTATAATTCACCCCTCCACTTT	CASSDGVSYNSPLHF
TRBV29-1	-	TRBJ2-6	-	TGCAGCGTTGAAGGAGGGACTGGGGCCAACGTCCTGACTTTC	CSVEGGTGANVLTF
TRBV19	-	TRBJ2-7	-	TGTGCCAGTAAAGCCTCGGGGGACAGCACCTACGAGCAGTACTTC	CASKASGDSTYEQYF
TRBV2	-	TRBJ2-2	-	TGTGCCAGCAATTTAGACTTCGACACCGGGGAGCTGTTTTTT	CASNLDFDTGELFF
TRBV2	TRBD2	TRBJ2-7	-	TGTGCCAGTCGGGGACTAGCGGGAGGTTCCTACGAGCAGTACTTC	CASRGLAGGSYEQYF
TRBV3-1/TRBV3-2	TRBD2	TRBJ2-1	-	TGTGCCAGCAGCCAAGATCAGACTAGCGGGAGAAACTACAATGAGCAGTTCTTC	CASSQDQTSGRNYNEQFF